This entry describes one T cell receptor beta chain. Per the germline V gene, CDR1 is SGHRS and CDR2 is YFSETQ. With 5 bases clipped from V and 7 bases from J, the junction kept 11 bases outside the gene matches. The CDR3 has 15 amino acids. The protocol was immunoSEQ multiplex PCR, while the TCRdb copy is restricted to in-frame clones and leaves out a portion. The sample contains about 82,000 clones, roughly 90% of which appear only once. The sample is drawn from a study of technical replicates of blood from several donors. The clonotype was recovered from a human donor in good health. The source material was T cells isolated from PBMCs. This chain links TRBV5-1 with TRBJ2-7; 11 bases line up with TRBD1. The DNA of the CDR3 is TGCGCCAGCAGACAAGCCGGGACAGGGGGTTATGAGCAGTACTTC. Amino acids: CASRQAGTGGYEQYF.